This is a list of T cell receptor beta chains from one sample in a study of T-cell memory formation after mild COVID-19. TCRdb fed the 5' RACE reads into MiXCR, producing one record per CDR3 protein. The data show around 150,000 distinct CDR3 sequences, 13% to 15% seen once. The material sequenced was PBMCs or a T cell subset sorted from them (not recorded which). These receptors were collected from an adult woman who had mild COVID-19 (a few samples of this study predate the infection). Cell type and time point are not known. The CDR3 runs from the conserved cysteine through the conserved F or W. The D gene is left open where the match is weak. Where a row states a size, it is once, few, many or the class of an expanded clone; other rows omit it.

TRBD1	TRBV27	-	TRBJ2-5	CASSWGTGFQETQYF	TGTGCCAGCAGTTGGGGGACAGGGTTCCAAGAGACCCAGTACTTC
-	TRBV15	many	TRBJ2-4	CATSLSGEAKNIQYF	TGTGCCACCAGCCTCTCGGGGGAGGCCAAAAACATTCAGTACTTC
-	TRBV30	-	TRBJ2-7	CAWSTQGRMSYEQYF	TGTGCCTGGAGTACTCAGGGGCGGATGAGCTACGAGCAGTACTTC
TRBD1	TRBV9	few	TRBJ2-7	CASSVGTGLYEQYF	TGTGCCAGCAGCGTTGGGACAGGGCTGTACGAGCAGTACTTC
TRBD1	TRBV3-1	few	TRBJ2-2	CASSLGTGHGELFF	TGTGCCAGCAGCCTCGGGACAGGGCACGGGGAGCTGTTTTTT
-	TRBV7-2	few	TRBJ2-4	CASSFQGVSSHIQYF	TGTGCCAGCAGCTTTCAGGGTGTGTCTTCTCACATTCAGTACTTC
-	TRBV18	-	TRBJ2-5	CASSPLFRGAGENQETQYF	TGTGCCAGCTCACCACTGTTCCGGGGGGCAGGGGAGAATCAAGAGACCCAGTACTTC
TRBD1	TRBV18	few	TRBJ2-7	CASSPPGTGAYEQYF	TGTGCCAGCTCACCACCGGGGACAGGAGCCTACGAGCAGTACTTC
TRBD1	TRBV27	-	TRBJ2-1	CASSLLGTGGLIRTNEQFF	TGTGCCAGCAGCCTTTTAGGGACAGGGGGCCTTATACGAACCAATGAGCAGTTCTTC
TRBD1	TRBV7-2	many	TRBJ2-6	CASSSGGSGANVLTF	TGTGCCAGCAGCTCAGGGGGCTCTGGGGCCAACGTCCTGACTTTC
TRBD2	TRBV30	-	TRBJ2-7	CAWNPLLAGDYEQYF	TGTGCCTGGAACCCCCTTCTAGCGGGGGACTACGAGCAGTACTTC
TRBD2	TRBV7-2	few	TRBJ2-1	CASSALTSGRWYEQFF	TGTGCCAGCAGCGCACTAACTAGCGGGAGGTGGTATGAGCAGTTCTTC
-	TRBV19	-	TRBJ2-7	CASSIGGTSYEQYF	TGTGCCAGTAGTATAGGAGGGACGTCCTACGAGCAGTACTTC
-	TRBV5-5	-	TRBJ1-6	CASSLLGNLGFSPLHF	TGTGCCAGCAGCTTGTTGGGGAACTTGGGATTTTCACCCCTCCACTTT
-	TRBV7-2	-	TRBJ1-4	CASSSGWGIEKLFF	TGTGCCAGCAGCAGCGGTTGGGGGATTGAAAAACTGTTTTTT
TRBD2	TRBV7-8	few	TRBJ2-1	CASSLRRGGVYNEQFF	TGTGCCAGCAGCCTAAGGCGGGGAGGGGTCTACAATGAGCAGTTCTTC
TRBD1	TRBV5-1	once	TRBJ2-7	CASSLGLWDSYEQYF	TGCGCCAGCAGCTTGGGTCTCTGGGACAGCTACGAGCAGTACTTC
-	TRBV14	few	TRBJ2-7	CASSQVPPSASYEQYF	TGTGCCAGCAGCCAAGTCCCCCCCTCCGCCTCCTACGAGCAGTACTTC
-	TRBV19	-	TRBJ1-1	CASSIRQNTEAFF	TGTGCCAGTAGTATCCGACAGAACACTGAAGCTTTCTTT
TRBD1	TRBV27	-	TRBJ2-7	CASRIGRDRGYEQYF	TGTGCCAGCAGAATAGGAAGGGACAGGGGCTACGAGCAGTACTTC
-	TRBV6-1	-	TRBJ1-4	CAINWTPGGEKLFF	TGTGCCATAAACTGGACTCCCGGAGGAGAAAAACTGTTTTTT
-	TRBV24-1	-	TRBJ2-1	CATSDLKAGIFVNEQFF	TGTGCCACCAGTGATTTAAAGGCGGGCATTTTCGTCAATGAGCAGTTCTTC
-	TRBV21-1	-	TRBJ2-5	CASSPWGGLQETQYF	TGTGCCAGCAGCCCATGGGGCGGTTTGCAAGAGACCCAGTACTTC
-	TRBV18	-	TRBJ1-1	CASSPGSPFTEAFF	TGTGCCAGCTCACCGGGATCGCCGTTCACTGAAGCTTTCTTT
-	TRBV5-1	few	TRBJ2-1	CASSWTKNNEQFF	TGCGCCAGCAGCTGGACTAAGAACAATGAGCAGTTCTTC
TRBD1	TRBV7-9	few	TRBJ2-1	CASSWDRGLNEQFF	TGTGCCAGCAGCTGGGACAGGGGGCTCAATGAGCAGTTCTTC
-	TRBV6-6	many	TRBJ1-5	CASSYDDKGNQPQHF	TGTGCCAGCAGTTACGACGATAAAGGCAATCAGCCCCAGCATTTT
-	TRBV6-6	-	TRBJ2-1	CASSYYQDEQFF	TGTGCCAGCAGTTACTACCAAGATGAGCAGTTCTTC
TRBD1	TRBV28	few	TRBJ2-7	CASSVPPTGGIYEQYF	TGTGCCAGCAGCGTTCCGCCTACAGGGGGAATCTACGAGCAGTACTTC
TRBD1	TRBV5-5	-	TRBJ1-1	CASSVGQGVNNEAFF	TGTGCCAGCAGCGTCGGACAGGGGGTAAATAATGAAGCTTTCTTT
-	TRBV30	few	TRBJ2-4	CAWSRDRVTGTRKNIQYF	TGTGCCTGGAGTAGGGACAGGGTTACCGGGACTAGAAAAAACATTCAGTACTTC
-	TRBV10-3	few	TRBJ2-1	CAISESLSSSYNEQFF	TGTGCCATCAGTGAGTCGCTCTCGAGCTCCTACAATGAGCAGTTCTTC
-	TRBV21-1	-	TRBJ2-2	CASERAARWRTGELFF	TGTGCCAGCGAAAGGGCTGCCCGATGGCGGACCGGGGAGCTGTTTTTT
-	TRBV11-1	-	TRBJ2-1	CASSPASGGEQFF	TGTGCCAGCAGTCCGGCCAGCGGAGGTGAGCAGTTCTTC
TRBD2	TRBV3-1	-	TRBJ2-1	CASSPIGRDYHRFF	TGTGCCAGCAGCCCCATAGGCCGGGACTACCATCGGTTCTTC
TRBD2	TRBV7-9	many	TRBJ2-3	CASRPGLAGITDTQYF	TGTGCCAGCAGGCCAGGACTAGCGGGGATCACAGATACGCAGTATTTT
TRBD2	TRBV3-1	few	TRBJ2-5	CASSPTRGGRETQYF	TGTGCCAGCAGCCCAACCCGGGGGGGCCGGGAGACCCAGTACTTC
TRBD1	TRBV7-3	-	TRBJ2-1	CASSEGQSSYNEQFF	TGTGCCAGCAGCGAGGGACAGAGCTCCTACAATGAGCAGTTCTTC
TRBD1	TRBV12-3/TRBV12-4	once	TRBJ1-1	CASSPAGGNTEAFF	TGTGCCAGCAGCCCCGCAGGGGGAAACACTGAAGCTTTCTTT
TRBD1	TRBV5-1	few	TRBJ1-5	CASSLGTGDSNQPQHF	TGCGCCAGCAGCTTGGGGACAGGCGATAGCAATCAGCCCCAGCATTTT
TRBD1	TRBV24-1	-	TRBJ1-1	CATSPGTGAVTEAFF	TGTGCCACCAGTCCCGGGACAGGGGCTGTCACTGAAGCTTTCTTT
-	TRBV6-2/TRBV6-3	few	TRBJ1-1	CASSYSIGVTEAFF	TGTGCCAGCAGTTACTCGATAGGGGTTACTGAAGCTTTCTTT
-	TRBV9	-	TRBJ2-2	CASSVASAGELFF	TGTGCCAGCAGCGTAGCGTCCGCCGGGGAGCTGTTTTTT
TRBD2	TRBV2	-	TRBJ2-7	CASSRGLAGVSYEQYF	TGTGCCAGCAGTAGGGGGCTAGCGGGAGTCTCCTACGAGCAGTACTTC
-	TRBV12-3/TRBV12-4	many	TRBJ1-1	CASSLRQNTEAFF	TGTGCCAGCAGTTTAAGGCAGAACACTGAAGCTTTCTTT
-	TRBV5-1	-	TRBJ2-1	CASRRQGMGNEQFF	TGCGCCAGCAGACGTCAGGGAATGGGAAATGAGCAGTTCTTC
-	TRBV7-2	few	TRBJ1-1	CASSPRGMNTEAFF	TGTGCCAGCAGCCCGAGGGGTATGAACACTGAAGCTTTCTTT
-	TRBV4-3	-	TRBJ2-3	CASSQDSAGGRANTQYF	TGCGCCAGCAGCCAAGATAGCGCAGGGGGGCGCGCGAATACGCAGTATTTT
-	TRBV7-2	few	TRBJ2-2	CASSDDLGVNTGELFF	TGTGCCAGCAGCGATGACTTAGGAGTGAACACCGGGGAGCTGTTTTTT
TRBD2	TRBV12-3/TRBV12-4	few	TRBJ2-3	CASSFREGTDTQYF	TGTGCCAGCAGTTTTCGGGAGGGGACAGATACGCAGTATTTT
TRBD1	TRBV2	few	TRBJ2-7	CASSPRADRATYEQYF	TGTGCCAGCAGTCCTAGAGCCGACAGGGCCACCTACGAGCAGTACTTC
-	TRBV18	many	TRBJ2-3	CASSPSFGLDTQYF	TGTGCCAGCTCACCTTCATTCGGTTTGGATACGCAGTATTTT